Presented here are 10 T cell receptor beta chains from one specimen sequenced in a study of shared clonotypes between healthy human individuals. The protocol was immunoSEQ multiplex PCR, while the TCRdb copy is restricted to in-frame clones and leaves out a portion. The table records 2 million to 3 million clones, about 92% of them present only once. Material for sequencing was naive CD4+ T cells sorted from blood. Subset of the sample: CD45RA+ positively selected. The receptors were sampled from a man aged 18-30 years in good health.

This sequence joins TRBV29-1 and TRBJ2-5; D uncertain. Trimming removed 3 bases at V and 6 bases at J, with 8 bases between. CDR3 length: 11 amino acids. Germline assignment: CDR1 SQVTM and CDR2 ANQGSEA. This chain's CDR3 is CSVEWQQTQYF. The CDR3 DNA follows: TGCAGCGTTGAGTGGCAACAGACCCAGTACTTC.

The chain employs TRBV10-3 and TRBJ2-7; the match to TRBD2 covers 14 bases. The CDR3 has 15 amino acids. V lost 4 bases and J lost 2; bases outside the gene matches: 1. Per the germline V gene, CDR1 is ENHRY and CDR2 is SYGVKD. As DNA, the CDR3 is TGTGCCATCAGTGGGACTAGCGGGGGGCCCTACGAGCAGTACTTC. This gives the protein CAISGTSGGPYEQYF.

This clone was counted once. J is TRBJ2-5 and V is TRBV5-6; tentative D call: TRBD2 (5 bases). The CDR3 contains 14 residues. Germline V CDR1 and CDR2: SGHDT, YYEEEE. V shed 0 bases and J shed 5 bases, with 11 bases lying between them. The CDR3 loop is CASSLVASWETQYF. DNA for the CDR3: TGTGCCAGCAGCTTGGTAGCGAGCTGGGAGACCCAGTACTTC.

Of note for this clone: Different DNA sequences within this sample yield the same CDR3. The V gene is TRBV6-1, the J gene TRBJ1-4; D is unclear. This CDR3 region has 15 residues. The ends were cut back, 1 base at V and 4 bases at J, with 10 bases in the middle. CDR1 and CDR2 from the germline V gene are MNHNS and SASEGT. The CDR3 DNA reads TGTGCCAGCAGTGAAGAGGGTAGGAGTAATGAAAAACTGTTTTTT. The encoded protein is CASSEEGRSNEKLFF.

The rearrangement uses TRBV29-1 and TRBJ2-7; TRBD1 aligns across 7 bases. This CDR3 is 14 amino acids long. Germline CDR1 reads SQVTM; CDR2 reads ANQGSEA. Losses at the gene ends were 6 bases for V and 3 bases for J; bases not matched to a gene: 11. The CDR3 region has the DNA TGCAGCGTCGCCCTCTGGGGGACAGACTACGAGCAGTACTTC. It yields the protein CSVALWGTDYEQYF.

This rearrangement joins TRBV2 to TRBJ1-3; D unresolved. The CDR3 covers 14 residues. Trimming pared 8 bases from V and 0 bases from J, leaving 11 bases between. CDR1 SNHLY and CDR2 FYNNEI come from the germline V gene. CDR3 DNA: TGTGCCAGCTCAAACGGTATCTCTGGAAACACCATATATTTT. This translates into CASSNGISGNTIYF.

The chain carries TRBV6-4 and TRBJ2-5; 10 nucleotides align to TRBD1. V dropped 2 bases and J dropped 1; count of bases not matched to a gene: 1. The CDR3 runs to 15 residues. The germline gives CDR1 MRHNA, CDR2 SNTAGT. The CDR3 DNA follows: TGTGCCAGCAGTGACCGGACAGGGGGCCAAGAGACCCAGTACTTC. Translation gives CASSDRTGGQETQYF.

The chain recombines TRBV2 with TRBJ1-3, with a possible D match to TRBD1 (6 bases). From germline, CDR1 is SNHLY and CDR2 FYNNEI. Trimming took off 4 bases at V and 5 bases at J, with 21 bases between the two ends. This CDR3 region has 17 residues. The CDR3 loop is CASSGSRTEGIRNTIYF. CDR3 coding DNA: TGTGCCAGCAGTGGATCAAGGACAGAGGGTATTAGAAACACCATATATTTT.

This chain connects TRBV2 to TRBJ2-7; D not resolved. With 4 bases removed from V and 0 bases from J, the gap between germline ends came to 10 bases. From germline, CDR1 is SNHLY and CDR2 FYNNEI. This CDR3 is 14 amino acids long. DNA for the CDR3: TGTGCCAGCAGTGGTTGGGGAAGCTCCTACGAGCAGTACTTC. It translates to CASSGWGSSYEQYF.

Comment on this clone: Other DNA sequences within the sample encode an identical CDR3. The rearrangement joins TRBV9 to TRBJ2-2; D is ambiguous. Trimming took off 0 bases at V and 2 bases at J, with 5 bases between the two ends. CDR3 size: 14 residues. Germline lookup yields CDR1 SGDLS and CDR2 YYNGEE. The CDR3 coding sequence is TGTGCCAGCAGCGTAGTTCCCAACACCGGGGAGCTGTTTTTT. It translates to CASSVVPNTGELFF. Filled out from reference TRBV9 and TRBJ2-2, the complete variable domain reads DSGVTQTPKHLITATGQRVTLRCSPRSGDLSVYWYQQSLDQGLQFLIQYYNGEERAKGNILERFSAQQFPDLHSELNLSSLELGDSALYFCASSVVPNTGELFFGEGSRLTVL.